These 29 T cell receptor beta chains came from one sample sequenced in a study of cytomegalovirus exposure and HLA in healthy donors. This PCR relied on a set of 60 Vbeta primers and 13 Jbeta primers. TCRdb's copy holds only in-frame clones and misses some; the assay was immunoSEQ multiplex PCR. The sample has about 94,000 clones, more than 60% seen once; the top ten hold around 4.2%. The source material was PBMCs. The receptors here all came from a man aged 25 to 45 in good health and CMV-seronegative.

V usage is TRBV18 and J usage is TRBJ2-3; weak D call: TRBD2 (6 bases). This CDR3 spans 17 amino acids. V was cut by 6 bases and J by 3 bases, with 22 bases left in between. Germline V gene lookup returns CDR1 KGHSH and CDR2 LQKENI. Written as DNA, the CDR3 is TGTGCCAGCTCTCCCCTACCACGGTCAAGCGGGACAGATACGCAGTATTTT. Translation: CASSPLPRSSGTDTQYF.

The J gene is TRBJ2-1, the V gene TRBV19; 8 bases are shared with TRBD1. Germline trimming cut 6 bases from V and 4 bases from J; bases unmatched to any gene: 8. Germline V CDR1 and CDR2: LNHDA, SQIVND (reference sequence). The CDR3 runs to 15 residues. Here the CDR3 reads CASSTGQGWYNEQFF. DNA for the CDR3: TGTGCCAGTAGCACAGGACAGGGTTGGTACAATGAGCAGTTCTTC.

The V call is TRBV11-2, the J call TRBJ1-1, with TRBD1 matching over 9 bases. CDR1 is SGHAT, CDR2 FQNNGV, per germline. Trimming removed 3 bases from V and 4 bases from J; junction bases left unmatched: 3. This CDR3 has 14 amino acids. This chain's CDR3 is CASSFGTGPTEAFF. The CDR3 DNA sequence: TGTGCCAGCAGCTTCGGGACAGGGCCCACTGAAGCTTTCTTT.

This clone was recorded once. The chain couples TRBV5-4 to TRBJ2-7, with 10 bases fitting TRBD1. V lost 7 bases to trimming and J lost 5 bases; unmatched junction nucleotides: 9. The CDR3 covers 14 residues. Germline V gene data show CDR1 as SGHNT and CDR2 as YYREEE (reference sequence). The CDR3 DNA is TGTGCCAGCGCTCCGGGACAGGGGAGCAACGAGCAGTACTTC. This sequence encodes CASAPGQGSNEQYF.

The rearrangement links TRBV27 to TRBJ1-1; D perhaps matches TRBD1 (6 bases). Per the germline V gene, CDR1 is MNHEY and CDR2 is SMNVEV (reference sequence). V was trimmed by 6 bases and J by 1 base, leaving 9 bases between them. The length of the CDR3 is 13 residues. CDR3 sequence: CASRGQTNTEAFF. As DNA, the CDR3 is TGTGCCAGCAGAGGACAGACGAACACTGAAGCTTTCTTT.

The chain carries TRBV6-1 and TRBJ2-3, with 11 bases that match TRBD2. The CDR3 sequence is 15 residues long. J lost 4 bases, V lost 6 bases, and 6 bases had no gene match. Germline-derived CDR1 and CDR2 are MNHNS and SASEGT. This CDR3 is CASRMTSGMADTQYF. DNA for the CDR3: TGTGCCAGCAGAATGACTAGCGGGATGGCAGATACGCAGTATTTT.

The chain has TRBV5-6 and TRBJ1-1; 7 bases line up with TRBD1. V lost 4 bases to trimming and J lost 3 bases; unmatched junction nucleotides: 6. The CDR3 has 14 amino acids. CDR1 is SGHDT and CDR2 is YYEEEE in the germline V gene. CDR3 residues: CASSHRGRDTEAFF. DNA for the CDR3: TGTGCCAGCAGCCACAGGGGACGAGACACTGAAGCTTTCTTT.

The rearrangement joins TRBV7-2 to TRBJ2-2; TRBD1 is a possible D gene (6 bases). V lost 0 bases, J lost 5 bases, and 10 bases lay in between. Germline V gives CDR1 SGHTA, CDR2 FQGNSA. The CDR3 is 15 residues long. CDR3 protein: CASSLATGWTGELFF. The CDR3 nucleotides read TGTGCCAGCAGCTTAGCTACAGGGTGGACCGGGGAGCTGTTTTTT.

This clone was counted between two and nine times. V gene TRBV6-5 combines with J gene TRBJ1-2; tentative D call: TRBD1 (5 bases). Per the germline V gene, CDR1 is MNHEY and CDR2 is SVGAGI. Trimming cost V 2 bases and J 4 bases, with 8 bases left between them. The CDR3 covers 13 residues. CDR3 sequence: CASSYGTTYGYTF. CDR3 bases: TGTGCCAGCAGTTACGGGACTACCTATGGCTACACCTTC.

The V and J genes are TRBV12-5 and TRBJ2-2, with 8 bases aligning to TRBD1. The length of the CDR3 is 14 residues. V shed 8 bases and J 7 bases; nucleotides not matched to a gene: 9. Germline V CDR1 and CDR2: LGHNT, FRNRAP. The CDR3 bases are TGTGCTAGTACAACAGGACAGGGACGCGGGGAGCTGTTTTTT. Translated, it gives CASTTGQGRGELFF.

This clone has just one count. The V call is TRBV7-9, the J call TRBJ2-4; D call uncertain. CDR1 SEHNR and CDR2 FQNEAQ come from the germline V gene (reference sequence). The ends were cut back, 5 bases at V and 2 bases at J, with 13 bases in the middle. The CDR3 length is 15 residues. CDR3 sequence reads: CASSPSSSTKNIQYF. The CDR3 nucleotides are TGTGCCAGCAGCCCAAGTTCTAGTACCAAAAACATTCAGTACTTC.

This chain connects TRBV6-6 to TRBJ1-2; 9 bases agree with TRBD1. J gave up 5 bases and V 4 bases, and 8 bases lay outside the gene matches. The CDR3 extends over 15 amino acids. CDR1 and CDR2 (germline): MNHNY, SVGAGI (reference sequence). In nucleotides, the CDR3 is TGTGCCAGCAGTTTTGGACAGGGGACGGGTTATGGCTACACCTTC. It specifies CASSFGQGTGYGYTF.

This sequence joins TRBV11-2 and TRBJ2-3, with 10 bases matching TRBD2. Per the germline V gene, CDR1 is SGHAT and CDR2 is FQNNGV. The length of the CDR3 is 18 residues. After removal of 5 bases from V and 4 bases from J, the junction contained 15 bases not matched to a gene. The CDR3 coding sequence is TGTGCCAGCAGCCCAGGGACTAGCGTCGCCGGGAGGGCAGATACGCAGTATTTT. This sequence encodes CASSPGTSVAGRADTQYF.

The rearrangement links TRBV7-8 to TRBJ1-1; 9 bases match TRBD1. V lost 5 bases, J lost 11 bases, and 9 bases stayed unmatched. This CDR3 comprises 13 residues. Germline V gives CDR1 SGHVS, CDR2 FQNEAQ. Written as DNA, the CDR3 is TGTGCCAGCAGCCCCCGTACCGGGACAGGGGCTTTCTTT. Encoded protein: CASSPRTGTGAFF. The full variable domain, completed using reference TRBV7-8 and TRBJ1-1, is GAGVSQSPRYKVAKRGQDVALRCDPISGHVSLFWYQQALGQGPEFLTYFQNEAQLDKSGLPSDRFFAERPEGSVSTLKIQRTQQEDSAVYLCASSPRTGTGAFFGQGTRLTVV.

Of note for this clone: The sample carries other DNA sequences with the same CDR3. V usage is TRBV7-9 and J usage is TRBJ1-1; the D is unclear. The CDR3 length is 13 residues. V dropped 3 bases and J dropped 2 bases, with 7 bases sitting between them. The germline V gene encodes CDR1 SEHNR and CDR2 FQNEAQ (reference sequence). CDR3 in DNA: TGTGCCAGCAGCTTTAGTAGCAACACTGAAGCTTTCTTT. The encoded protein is CASSFSSNTEAFF.

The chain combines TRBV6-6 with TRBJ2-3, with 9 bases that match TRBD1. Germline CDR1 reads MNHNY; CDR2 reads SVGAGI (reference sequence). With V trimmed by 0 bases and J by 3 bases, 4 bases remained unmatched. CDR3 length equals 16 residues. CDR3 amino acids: CASSYSVGQGTDTQYF. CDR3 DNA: TGTGCCAGCAGTTACTCAGTAGGACAGGGGACAGATACGCAGTATTTT.

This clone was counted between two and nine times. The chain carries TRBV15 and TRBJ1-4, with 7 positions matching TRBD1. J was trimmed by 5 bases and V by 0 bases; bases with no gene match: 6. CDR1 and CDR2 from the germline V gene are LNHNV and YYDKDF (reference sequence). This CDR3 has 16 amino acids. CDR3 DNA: TGTGCCACCAGCAGAGAAGGGGGCGGCTTGAATGAAAAACTGTTTTTT. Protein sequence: CATSREGGGLNEKLFF.

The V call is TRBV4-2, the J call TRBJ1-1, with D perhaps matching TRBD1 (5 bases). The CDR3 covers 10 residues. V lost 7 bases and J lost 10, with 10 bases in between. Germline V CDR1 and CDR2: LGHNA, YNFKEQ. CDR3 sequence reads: CASTGGRAFF. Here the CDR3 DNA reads TGTGCCAGCACGGGGGGTCGAGCTTTCTTT.

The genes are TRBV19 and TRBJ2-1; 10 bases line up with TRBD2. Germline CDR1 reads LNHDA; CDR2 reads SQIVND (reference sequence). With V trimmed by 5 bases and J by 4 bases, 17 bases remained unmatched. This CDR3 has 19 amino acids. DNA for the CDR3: TGTGCCAGTAGTGATGCCACTAGCGGGAAGGCGCACTGGTACAATGAGCAGTTCTTC. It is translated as CASSDATSGKAHWYNEQFF.

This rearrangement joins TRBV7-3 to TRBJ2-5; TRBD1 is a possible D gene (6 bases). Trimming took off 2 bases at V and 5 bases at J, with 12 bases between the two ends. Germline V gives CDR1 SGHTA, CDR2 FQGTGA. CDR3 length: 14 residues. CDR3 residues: CASSLSGHGETQYF. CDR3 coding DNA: TGTGCCAGCAGCTTATCGGGACACGGGGAGACCCAGTACTTC.

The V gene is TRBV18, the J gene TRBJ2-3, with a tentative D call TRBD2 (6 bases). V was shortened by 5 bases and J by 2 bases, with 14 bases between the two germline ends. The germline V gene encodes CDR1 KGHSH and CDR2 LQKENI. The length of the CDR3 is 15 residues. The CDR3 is CASSSSGPYTDTQYF. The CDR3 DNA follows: TGTGCCAGCTCATCGAGCGGGCCGTACACAGATACGCAGTATTTT.

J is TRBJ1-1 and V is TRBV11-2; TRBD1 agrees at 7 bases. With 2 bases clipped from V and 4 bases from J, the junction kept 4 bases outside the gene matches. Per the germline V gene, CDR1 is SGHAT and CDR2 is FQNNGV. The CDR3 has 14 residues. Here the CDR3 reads CASSLTNRGTEAFF. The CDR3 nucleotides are TGTGCCAGCAGCTTAACCAACAGGGGCACTGAAGCTTTCTTT.

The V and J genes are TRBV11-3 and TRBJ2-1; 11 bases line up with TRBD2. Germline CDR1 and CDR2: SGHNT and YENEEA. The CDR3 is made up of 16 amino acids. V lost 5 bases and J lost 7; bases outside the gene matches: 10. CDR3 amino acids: CASSLTSGNFGNEQFF. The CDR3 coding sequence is TGTGCCAGCAGCCTGACTAGCGGGAATTTTGGGAATGAGCAGTTCTTC.

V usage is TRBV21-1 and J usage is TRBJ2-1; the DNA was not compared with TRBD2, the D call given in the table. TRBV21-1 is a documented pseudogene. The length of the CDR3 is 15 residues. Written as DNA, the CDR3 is TGTGCCAGCCGATATCCTAGCGGGAGGGGCAATGAGCAGTTCTTC. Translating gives CASRYPSGRGNEQFF.

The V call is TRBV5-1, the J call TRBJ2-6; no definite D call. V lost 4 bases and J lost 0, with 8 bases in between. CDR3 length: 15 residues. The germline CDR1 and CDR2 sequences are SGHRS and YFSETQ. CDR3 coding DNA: TGCGCCAGCAGCCCCAGACTCTCTGGGGCCAACGTCCTGACTTTC. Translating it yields CASSPRLSGANVLTF.

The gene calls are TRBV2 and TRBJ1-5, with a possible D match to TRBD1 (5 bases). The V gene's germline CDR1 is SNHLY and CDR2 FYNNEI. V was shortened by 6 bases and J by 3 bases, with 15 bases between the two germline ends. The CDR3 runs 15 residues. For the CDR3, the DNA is TGTGCCAGCAGCCTGGGGCGGCAACTCAATCAGCCCCAGCATTTT. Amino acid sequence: CASSLGRQLNQPQHF. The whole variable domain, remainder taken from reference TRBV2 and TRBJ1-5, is EPEVTQTPSHQVTQMGQEVILRCVPISNHLYFYWYRQILGQKVEFLVSFYNNEISEKSEIFDDQFSVERPDGSNFTLKIRSTKLEDSAMYFCASSLGRQLNQPQHFGDGTRLSIL.

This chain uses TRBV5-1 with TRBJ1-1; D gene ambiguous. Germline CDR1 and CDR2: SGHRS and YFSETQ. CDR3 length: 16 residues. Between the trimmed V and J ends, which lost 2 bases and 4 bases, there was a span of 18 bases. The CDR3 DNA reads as TGCGCCAGCAGCTTATCGGCAGGCCGTGTGGGCACTGAAGCTTTCTTT. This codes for CASSLSAGRVGTEAFF. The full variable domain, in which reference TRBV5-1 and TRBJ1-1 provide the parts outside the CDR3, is KAGVTQTPRYLIKTRGQQVTLSCSPISGHRSVSWYQQTPGQGLQFLFEYFSETQRNKGNFPGRFSGRQFSNSRSEMNVSTLELGDSALYLCASSLSAGRVGTEAFFGQGTRLTVV.

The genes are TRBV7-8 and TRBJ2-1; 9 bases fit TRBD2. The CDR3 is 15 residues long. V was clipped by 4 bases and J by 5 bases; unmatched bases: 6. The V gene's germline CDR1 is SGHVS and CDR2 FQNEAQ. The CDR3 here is CASSSRLADNNEQFF. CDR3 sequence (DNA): TGTGCCAGCAGCTCCCGACTAGCGGATAACAATGAGCAGTTCTTC.

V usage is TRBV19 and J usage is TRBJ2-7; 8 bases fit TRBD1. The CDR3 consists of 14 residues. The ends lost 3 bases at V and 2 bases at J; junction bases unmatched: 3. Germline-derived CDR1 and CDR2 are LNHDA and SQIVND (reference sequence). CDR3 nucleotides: TGTGCCAGTAGTATTTCGACAGGGGCCTACGAGCAGTACTTC. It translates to CASSISTGAYEQYF.